Shown below are 5 T cell receptor beta chains from a single sample sequenced in a study of T cell responses to AZD1222 COVID-19 vaccine. TCRdb keeps only in-frame clones here, not all; method: immunoSEQ multiplex PCR. The sample includes fewer than 45,000 clones, roughly 91% of them seen just once. The sequencing here drew on peripheral blood, taken on day 0 of AZD1222 vaccination. The receptors here all came from an adult in good health.

This clone was found once. V usage is TRBV9 and J usage is TRBJ1-2; 8 nucleotides align to TRBD1. This CDR3 region has 15 residues. V was clipped by 0 bases and J by 3 bases; unmatched bases: 4. CDR1 and CDR2 from the germline V gene are SGDLS and YYNGEE. Here the CDR3 DNA reads TGTGCCAGCAGCGTAGAGGGCAGGGGGCACTATGGCTACACCTTC. Its protein product is CASSVEGRGHYGYTF.

This chain uses TRBV6-4 with TRBJ1-2; D gene uncertain. With 4 bases removed from V and 2 bases from J, the gap between germline ends came to 5 bases. Germline V CDR1 and CDR2: MRHNA, SNTAGT. The CDR3 covers 12 residues. The CDR3 region has the DNA TGTGCCAGCAGTGCTGGGAACTATGGCTACACCTTC. Encoded protein: CASSAGNYGYTF.

The V and J genes are TRBV7-3 and TRBJ1-1, with unresolved D. The V and J ends lost 4 bases and 3 bases respectively, with 9 bases between them. Germline V gene data show CDR1 as SGHTA and CDR2 as FQGTGA. There are 13 residues in the CDR3. The CDR3 protein is CASSSDSDTEAFF. In nucleotides, the CDR3 is TGTGCCAGCAGCTCGGATTCGGACACTGAAGCTTTCTTT.

The chain couples TRBV18 to TRBJ1-2; D is perhaps TRBD1 (6 bases). Deletions cut 4 bases from V and 2 bases from J, with 17 bases between. Germline V CDR1 and CDR2: KGHSH, LQKENI. The CDR3 contains 16 residues. The CDR3 spells CASSLGAGALNYGYTF. CDR3 in DNA: TGTGCCAGCTCACTTGGGGCAGGGGCCTTAAACTATGGCTACACCTTC.

This chain uses TRBV14 with TRBJ1-2; D might be TRBD1 (5 bases). The CDR3 runs to 12 residues. Trimming cost V 1 base and J 7 bases, with 7 bases left between them. Germline CDR1 is SGHDN and CDR2 is FVKESK. CDR3 DNA sequence: TGTGCCAGCAGCCAAGCGGGGGTTGGCTACACCTTC. It encodes CASSQAGVGYTF.